This TCR beta chain was sequenced during a study of technical replicates of blood from a handful of donors. The CDR3 has 12 amino acids. Germline V gene sequence: CDR1 SNHLY, CDR2 FYNNEI. V was pared by 11 bases and J by 5 bases, with 15 bases between. Profiling relied on immunoSEQ multiplex PCR, and the TCRdb table lists in-frame clones only, not all of them. This table has tens of thousands of clones, 80% to 95% appearing once. This receptor was identified in a human donor in good health. Specimen: T cells isolated from PBMCs. The chain uses TRBV2 and TRBJ2-5; maybe TRBD2 (6 bases). The CDR3 coding sequence is TGTGCCGGCCGACTAGTAGCGGAGACCCAGTACTTC. This gives the protein CAGRLVAETQYF.